This T cell receptor beta chain derives from a study of beta chain features in type 1 diabetes. The CDR3 length is 15 residues. The V gene end was trimmed by 0 bases and the J gene end by 2 bases; junction bases not matched to a gene: 4. CDR1 SGHNT and CDR2 YYREEE come from the germline V gene (reference sequence). This clone was picked up a small number of times. The sequenced template was cDNA made from the entire isolated RNA. Average reads for naive, central memory and regulatory T cell samples were roughly 3.4 million. Method: immunoSEQ multiplex PCR; TCRdb's copy keeps in-frame clones and lacks some. In the table there are 250,000 to 300,000 clones, 7.5% to 9.5% of which are singletons.

The sequencing input was central memory CD4+ T cells from blood. This receptor was taken from a woman younger than 30 in good health. The chain links TRBV5-4 to TRBJ1-2, with 7 bases fitting TRBD1. The DNA of the CDR3 is TGTGCCAGCAGCTTGGGCAAGACAGGGAACTATGGCTACACCTTC. This sequence encodes CASSLGKTGNYGYTF.